This TCR beta chain is drawn from a study of blood T cell repertoires in COVID-19. The count of this clone is one. Germline V gives CDR1 SGHTA, CDR2 FQGNSA. V gave up 0 bases and J gave up 4 bases; unmatched junction bases: 5. The CDR3 extends over 16 amino acids. Libraries were prepared by immunoSEQ multiplex PCR; TCRdb keeps only in-frame clonotypes and omits some of them. Among 300,000 to 400,000 clones listed, about 90% were seen once. The sample taken for sequencing was PBMCs or T cells enriched from blood (not recorded which). The source is a woman aged 30 to 39 who had recovered from COVID-19. The chain is built from TRBV7-2 and TRBJ2-1; 8 bases are shared with TRBD2. The CDR3 bases are TGTGCCAGCAGCTTAGCGGGAGCGGGGGTATACAATGAGCAGTTCTTC. It encodes CASSLAGAGVYNEQFF.